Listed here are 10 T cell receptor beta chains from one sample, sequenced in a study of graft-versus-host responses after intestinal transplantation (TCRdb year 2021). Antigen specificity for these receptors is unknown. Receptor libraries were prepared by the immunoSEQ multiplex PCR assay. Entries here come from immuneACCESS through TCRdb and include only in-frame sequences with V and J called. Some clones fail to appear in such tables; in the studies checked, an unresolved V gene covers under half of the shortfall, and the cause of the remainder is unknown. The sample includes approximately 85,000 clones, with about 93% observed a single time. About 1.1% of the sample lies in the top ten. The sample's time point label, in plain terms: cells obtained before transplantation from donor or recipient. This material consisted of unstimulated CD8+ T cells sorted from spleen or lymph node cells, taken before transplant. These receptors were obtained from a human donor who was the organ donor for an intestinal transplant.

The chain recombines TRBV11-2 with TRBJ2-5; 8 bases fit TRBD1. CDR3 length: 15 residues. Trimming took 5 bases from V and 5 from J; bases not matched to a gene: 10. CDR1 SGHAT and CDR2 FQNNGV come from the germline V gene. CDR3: CASSVTGGRSETQYF. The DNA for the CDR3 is TGTGCCAGCAGCGTCACAGGGGGGAGGTCGGAGACCCAGTACTTC. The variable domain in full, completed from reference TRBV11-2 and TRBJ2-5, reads EAGVAQSPRYKIIEKRQSVAFWCNPISGHATLYWYQQILGQGPKLLIQFQNNGVVDDSQLPKDRFSAERLKGVDSTLKIQPAKLEDSAVYLCASSVTGGRSETQYFGPGTRLLVL.

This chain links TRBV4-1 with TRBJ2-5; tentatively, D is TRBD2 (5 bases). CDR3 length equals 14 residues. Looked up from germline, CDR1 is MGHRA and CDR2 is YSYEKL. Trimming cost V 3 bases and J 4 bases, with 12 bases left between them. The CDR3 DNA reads TGCGCCAGCAGCCAGGGCGGGCGGCCAGAGACCCAGTACTTC. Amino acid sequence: CASSQGGRPETQYF.

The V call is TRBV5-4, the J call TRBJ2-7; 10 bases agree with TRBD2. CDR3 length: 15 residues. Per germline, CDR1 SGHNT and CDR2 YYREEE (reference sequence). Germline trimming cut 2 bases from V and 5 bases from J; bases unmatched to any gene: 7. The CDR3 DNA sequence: TGTGCCAGCAGCTTACCTAGCGGGAGAGGGGACGAGCAGTACTTC. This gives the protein CASSLPSGRGDEQYF.

The CDR3 sequence is CASSLVGLLYEQYF. CDR3 nucleotides: TGTGCCAGCAGTTTAGTTGGCCTGCTCTACGAGCAGTACTTC. The J gene is TRBJ2-7, the V gene TRBV28; no reliable D call. CDR1 is MDHEN and CDR2 is SYDVKM in the germline V gene. The germline V and J ends were trimmed by 2 bases and 3 bases, with 11 bases remaining between them. The CDR3 length is 14 residues.

CDR3 loop: CASSPEALEAFF. For the CDR3, the DNA is TGTGCCAGCAGTCCAGAGGCCCTTGAAGCTTTCTTT. The chain employs TRBV6-1 and TRBJ1-1; no reliable D call. Germline lookup yields CDR1 MNHNS and CDR2 SASEGT. V lost 5 bases to trimming and J lost 7 bases, with 11 bases between them. The CDR3 is 12 amino acids.

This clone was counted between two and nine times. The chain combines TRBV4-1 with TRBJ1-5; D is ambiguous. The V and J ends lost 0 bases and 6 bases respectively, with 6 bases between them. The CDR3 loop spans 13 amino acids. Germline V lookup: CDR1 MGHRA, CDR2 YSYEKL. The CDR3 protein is CASSQDSSQPQHF. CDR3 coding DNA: TGCGCCAGCAGCCAAGACTCCAGTCAGCCCCAGCATTTT.

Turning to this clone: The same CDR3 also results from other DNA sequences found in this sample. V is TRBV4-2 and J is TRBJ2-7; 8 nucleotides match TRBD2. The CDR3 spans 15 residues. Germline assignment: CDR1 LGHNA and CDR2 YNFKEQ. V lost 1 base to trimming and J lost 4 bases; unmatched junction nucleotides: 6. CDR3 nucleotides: TGTGCCAGCAGCCAAGGGATAGCGGGGTCATACGAGCAGTACTTC. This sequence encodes CASSQGIAGSYEQYF.

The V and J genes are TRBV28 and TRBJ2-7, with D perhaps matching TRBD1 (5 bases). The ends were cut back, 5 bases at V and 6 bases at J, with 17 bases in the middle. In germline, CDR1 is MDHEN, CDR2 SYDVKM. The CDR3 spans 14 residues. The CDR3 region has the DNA TGTGCCAGCAGTGTACAGGTCTCGGGCTCCGAGCAGTACTTC. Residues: CASSVQVSGSEQYF.

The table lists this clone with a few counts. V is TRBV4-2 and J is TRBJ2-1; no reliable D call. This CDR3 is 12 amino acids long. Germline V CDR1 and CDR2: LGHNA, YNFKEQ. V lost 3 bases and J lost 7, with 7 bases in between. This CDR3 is CASSQASNEQFF. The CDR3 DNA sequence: TGTGCCAGCAGCCAGGCCAGTAATGAGCAGTTCTTC.

CDR3 bases: TGTGCCAGTAGCGTAGCAATATACAATGAGCAGTTCTTC. Translated, it gives CASSVAIYNEQFF. This sequence joins TRBV19 and TRBJ2-1; D remains unclear. Per the germline V gene, CDR1 is LNHDA and CDR2 is SQIVND (reference sequence). V dropped 6 bases and J dropped 4 bases, with 10 bases sitting between them. The CDR3 has 13 residues.